This T cell receptor beta chain was retrieved from a study of CD8 T cell repertoires and HIV-1 epitope variants. Germline CDR1 and CDR2: SGHNT and YYREEE (reference sequence). V was cut by 4 bases and J by 0 bases, with 14 bases left in between. This CDR3 comprises 15 residues. Profiled with immunoSEQ multiplex PCR; TCRdb holds only in-frame clones, not every one. The sample has several thousand clones, about 66% seen once. Comments on this clone: The antigen is unknown.

V and J are TRBV5-4 and TRBJ2-7; D may be TRBD1 (5 bases). This TCR was recovered from a male donor with HIV. The sequencing input was cultured CD8+ T cells derived from PBMCs. Here the CDR3 DNA reads TGTGCCAGCAGCCAAACTGGGGCCAGCTCCTACGAGCAGTACTTC. This codes for CASSQTGASSYEQYF.